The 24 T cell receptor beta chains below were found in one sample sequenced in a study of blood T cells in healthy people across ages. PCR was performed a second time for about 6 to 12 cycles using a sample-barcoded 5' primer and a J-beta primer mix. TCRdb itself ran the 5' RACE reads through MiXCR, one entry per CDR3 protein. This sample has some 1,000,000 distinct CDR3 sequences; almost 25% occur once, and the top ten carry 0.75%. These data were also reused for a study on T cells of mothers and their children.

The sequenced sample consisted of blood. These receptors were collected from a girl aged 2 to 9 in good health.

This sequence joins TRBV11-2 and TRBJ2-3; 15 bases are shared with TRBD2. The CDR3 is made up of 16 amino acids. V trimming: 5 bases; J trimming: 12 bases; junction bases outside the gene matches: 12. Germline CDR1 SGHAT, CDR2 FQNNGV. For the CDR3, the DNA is TGTGCCAGCAGCCAAGGGACTAGCGGGGGGTTGGGGAACCAGTATTTT. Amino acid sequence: CASSQGTSGGLGNQYF. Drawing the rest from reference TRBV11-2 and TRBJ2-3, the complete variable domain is EAGVAQSPRYKIIEKRQSVAFWCNPISGHATLYWYQQILGQGPKLLIQFQNNGVVDDSQLPKDRFSAERLKGVDSTLKIQPAKLEDSAVYLCASSQGTSGGLGNQYFGPGTRLTVL.

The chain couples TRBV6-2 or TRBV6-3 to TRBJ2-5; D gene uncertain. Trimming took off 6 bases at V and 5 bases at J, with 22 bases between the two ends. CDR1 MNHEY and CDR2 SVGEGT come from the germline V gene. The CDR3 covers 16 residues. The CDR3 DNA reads TGTGCCAGCAGCTCCGCACCCCTTTTACCGGAGGAGACCCAGTACTTC. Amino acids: CASSSAPLLPEETQYF.

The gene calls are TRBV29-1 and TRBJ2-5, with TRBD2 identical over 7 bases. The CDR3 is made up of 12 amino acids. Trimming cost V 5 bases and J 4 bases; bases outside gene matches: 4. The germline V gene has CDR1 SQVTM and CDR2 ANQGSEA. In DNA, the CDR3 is TGCAGCGTTTGGGCGGGAGCAGAGACCCAGTACTTC. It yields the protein CSVWAGAETQYF.

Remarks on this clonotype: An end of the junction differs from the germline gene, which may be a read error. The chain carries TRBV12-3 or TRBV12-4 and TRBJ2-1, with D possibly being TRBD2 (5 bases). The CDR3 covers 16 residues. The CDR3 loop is CAGSFGGWSSYNEQFF. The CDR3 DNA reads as TGTGCCGGCAGTTTTGGCGGGTGGAGCTCCTACAATGAGCAGTTCTTC.

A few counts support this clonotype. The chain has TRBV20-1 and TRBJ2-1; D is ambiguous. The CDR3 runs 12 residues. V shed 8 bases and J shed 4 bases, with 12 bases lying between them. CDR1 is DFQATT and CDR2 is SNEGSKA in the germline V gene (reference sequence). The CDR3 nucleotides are TGCAGTTCGCTACTTAATTACAATGAGCAGTTCTTC. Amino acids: CSSLLNYNEQFF.

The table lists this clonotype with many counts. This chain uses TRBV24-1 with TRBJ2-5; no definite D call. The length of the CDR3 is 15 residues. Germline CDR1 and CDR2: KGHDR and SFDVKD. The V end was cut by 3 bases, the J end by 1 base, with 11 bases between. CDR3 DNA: TGTGCCACCAGTGATCGTGGCCTCTTCCAAGAGACCCAGTACTTC. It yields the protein CATSDRGLFQETQYF.

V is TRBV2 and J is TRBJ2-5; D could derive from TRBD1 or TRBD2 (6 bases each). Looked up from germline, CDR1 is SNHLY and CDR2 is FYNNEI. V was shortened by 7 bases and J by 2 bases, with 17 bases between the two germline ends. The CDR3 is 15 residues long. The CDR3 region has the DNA TGTGCCAGCATTCAAACTGGGGGGCCGCAAGAGACCCAGTACTTC. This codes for CASIQTGGPQETQYF.

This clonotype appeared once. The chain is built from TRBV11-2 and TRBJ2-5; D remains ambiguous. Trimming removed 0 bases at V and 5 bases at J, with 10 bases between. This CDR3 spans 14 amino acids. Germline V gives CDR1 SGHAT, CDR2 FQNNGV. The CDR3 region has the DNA TGTGCCAGCAGCTTAGAAGCCTCCGTGGAGACCCAGTACTTC. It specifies CASSLEASVETQYF. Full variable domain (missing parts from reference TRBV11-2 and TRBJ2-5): EAGVAQSPRYKIIEKRQSVAFWCNPISGHATLYWYQQILGQGPKLLIQFQNNGVVDDSQLPKDRFSAERLKGVDSTLKIQPAKLEDSAVYLCASSLEASVETQYFGPGTRLLVL.

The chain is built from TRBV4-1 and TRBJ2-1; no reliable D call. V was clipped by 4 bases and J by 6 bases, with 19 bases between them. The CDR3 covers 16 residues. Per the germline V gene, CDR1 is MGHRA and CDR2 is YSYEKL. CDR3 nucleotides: TGCGCCAGCAGCCTAGTGGGCCCAATTAAGCTCAATGAGCAGTTCTTC. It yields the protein CASSLVGPIKLNEQFF.

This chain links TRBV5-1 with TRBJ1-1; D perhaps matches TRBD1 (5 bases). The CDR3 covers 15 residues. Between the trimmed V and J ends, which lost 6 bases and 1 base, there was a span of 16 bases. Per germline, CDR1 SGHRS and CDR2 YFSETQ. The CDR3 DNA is TGCGCCAGCAACCAACCCGGGACGTCGAACACTGAAGCTTTCTTT. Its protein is CASNQPGTSNTEAFF.

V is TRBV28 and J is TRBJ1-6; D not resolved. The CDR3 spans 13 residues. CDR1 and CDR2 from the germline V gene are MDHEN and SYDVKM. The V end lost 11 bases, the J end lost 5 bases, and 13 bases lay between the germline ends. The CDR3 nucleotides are TGTGCCCTGGCTGGCGGAAATAATTCACCCCTCCACTTT. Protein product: CALAGGNNSPLHF.

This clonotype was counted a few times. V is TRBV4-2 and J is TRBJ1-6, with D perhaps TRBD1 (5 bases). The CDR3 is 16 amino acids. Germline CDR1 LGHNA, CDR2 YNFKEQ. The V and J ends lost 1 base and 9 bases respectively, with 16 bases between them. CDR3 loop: CASSQAGHPGTSPLHF. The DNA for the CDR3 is TGTGCCAGCAGCCAAGCGGGCCACCCTGGGACTTCACCCCTCCACTTT.

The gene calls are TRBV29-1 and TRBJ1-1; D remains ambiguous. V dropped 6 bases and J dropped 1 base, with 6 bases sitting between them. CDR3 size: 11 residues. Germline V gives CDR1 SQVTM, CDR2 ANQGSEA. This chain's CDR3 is CSVRKNTEAFF. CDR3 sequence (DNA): TGCAGCGTACGGAAGAACACTGAAGCTTTCTTT.

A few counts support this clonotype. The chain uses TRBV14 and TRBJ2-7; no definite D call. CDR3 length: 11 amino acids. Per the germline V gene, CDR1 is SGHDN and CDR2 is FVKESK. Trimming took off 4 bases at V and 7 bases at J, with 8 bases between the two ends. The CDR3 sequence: CASSPSWEQYF. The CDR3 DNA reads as TGTGCCAGCAGCCCCTCCTGGGAGCAGTACTTC. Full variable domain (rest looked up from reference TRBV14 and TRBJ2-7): EAGVTQFPSHSVIEKGQTVTLRCDPISGHDNLYWYRRVMGKEIKFLLHFVKESKQDESGMPNNRFLAERTGGTYSTLKVQPAELEDSGVYFCASSPSWEQYFGPGTRLTVT.

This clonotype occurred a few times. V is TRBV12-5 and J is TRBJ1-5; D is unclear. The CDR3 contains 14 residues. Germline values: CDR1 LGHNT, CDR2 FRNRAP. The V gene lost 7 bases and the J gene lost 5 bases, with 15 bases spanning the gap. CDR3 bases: TGTGCTAGTGCCGTGGGATCTCCTTATCAGCCCCAGCATTTT. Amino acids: CASAVGSPYQPQHF.

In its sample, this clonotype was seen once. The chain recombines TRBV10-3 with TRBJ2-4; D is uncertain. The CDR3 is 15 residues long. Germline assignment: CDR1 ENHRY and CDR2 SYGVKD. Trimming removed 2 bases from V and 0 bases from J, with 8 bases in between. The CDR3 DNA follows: TGTGCCATCAGTGAGGTGACACTAGCCAAAAACATTCAGTACTTC. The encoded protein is CAISEVTLAKNIQYF.

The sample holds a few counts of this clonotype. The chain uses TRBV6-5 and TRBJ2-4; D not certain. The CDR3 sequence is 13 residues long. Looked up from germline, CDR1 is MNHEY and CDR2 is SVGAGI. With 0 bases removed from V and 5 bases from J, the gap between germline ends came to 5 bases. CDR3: CASSYSLENIQYF. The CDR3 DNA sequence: TGTGCCAGCAGTTACTCGCTAGAAAACATTCAGTACTTC.

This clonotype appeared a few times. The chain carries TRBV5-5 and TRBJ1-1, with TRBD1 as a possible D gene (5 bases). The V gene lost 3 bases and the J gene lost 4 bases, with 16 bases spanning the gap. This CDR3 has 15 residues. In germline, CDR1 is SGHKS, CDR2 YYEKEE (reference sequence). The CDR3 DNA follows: TGTGCCAGCAGCTCGCCGTCGTGGGGGGGCACTGAAGCTTTCTTT. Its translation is CASSSPSWGGTEAFF. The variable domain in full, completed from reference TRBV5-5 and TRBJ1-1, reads DAGVTQSPTHLIKTRGQQVTLRCSPISGHKSVSWYQQVLGQGPQFIFQYYEKEERGRGNFPDRFSARQFPNYSSELNVNALLLGDSALYLCASSSPSWGGTEAFFGQGTRLTVV.

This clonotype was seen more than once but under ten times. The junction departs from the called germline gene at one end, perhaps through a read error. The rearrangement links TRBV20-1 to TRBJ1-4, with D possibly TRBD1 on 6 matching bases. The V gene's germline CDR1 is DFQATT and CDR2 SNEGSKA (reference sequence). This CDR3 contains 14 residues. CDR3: CSAKYRATNGKLFF. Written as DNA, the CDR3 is TGCAGTGCTAAATACAGGGCAACTAATGGAAAACTGTTTTTT.

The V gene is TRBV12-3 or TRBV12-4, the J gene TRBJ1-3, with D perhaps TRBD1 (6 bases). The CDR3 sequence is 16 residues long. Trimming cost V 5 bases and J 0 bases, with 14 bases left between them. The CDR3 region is CASSPPDSSSGNTIYF. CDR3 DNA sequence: TGTGCCAGCAGTCCCCCGGACAGCTCCTCTGGAAACACCATATATTTT.

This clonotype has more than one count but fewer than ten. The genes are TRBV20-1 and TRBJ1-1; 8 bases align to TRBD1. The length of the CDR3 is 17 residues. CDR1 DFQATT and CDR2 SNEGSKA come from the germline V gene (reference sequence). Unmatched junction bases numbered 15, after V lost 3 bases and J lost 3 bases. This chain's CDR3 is CSARGLRGRGKDTEAFF. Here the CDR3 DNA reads TGCAGTGCTAGGGGGCTCAGGGGGCGCGGAAAGGACACTGAAGCTTTCTTT.

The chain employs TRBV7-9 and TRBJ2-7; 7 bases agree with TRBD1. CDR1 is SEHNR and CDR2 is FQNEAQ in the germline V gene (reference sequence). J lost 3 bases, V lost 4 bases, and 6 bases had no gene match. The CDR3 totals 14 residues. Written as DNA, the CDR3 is TGTGCCAGCAGCTCTATCGGACAGGACTACGAGCAGTACTTC. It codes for CASSSIGQDYEQYF.

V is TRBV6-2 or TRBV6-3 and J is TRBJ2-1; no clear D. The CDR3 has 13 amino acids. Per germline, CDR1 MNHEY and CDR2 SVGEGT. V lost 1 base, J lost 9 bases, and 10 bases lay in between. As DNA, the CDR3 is TGTGCCAGCAGTTACTTAGGGTTCGCTGAGCAGTTCTTC. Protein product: CASSYLGFAEQFF.

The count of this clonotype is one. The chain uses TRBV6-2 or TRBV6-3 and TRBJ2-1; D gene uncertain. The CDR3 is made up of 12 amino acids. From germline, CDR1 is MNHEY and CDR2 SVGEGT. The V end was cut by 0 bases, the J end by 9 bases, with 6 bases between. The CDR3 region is CASSYSSVEQFF. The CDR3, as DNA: TGTGCCAGCAGTTACTCTTCCGTTGAGCAGTTCTTC.